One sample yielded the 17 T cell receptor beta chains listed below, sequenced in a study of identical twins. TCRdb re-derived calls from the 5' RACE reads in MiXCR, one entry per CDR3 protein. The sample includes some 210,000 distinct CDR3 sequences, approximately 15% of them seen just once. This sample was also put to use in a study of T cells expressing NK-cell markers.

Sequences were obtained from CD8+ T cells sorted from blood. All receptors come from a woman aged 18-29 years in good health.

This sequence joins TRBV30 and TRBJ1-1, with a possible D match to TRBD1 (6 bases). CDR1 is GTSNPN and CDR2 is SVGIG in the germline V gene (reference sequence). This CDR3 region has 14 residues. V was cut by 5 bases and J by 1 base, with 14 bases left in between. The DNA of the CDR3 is TGTGCCTGGCGACTGGGACATGGGAACACTGAAGCTTTCTTT. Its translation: CAWRLGHGNTEAFF.

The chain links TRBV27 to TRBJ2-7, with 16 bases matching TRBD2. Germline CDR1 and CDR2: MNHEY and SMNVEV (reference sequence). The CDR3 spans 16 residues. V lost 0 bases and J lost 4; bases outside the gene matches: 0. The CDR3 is CASSLSGLAGGYEQYF. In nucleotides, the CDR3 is TGTGCCAGCAGTTTATCGGGACTAGCGGGAGGGTACGAGCAGTACTTC.

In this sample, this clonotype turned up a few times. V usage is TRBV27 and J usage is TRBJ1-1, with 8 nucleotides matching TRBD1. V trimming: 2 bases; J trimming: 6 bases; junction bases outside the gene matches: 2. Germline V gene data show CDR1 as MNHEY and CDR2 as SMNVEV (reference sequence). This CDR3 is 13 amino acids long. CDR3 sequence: CASSLQGAAEAFF. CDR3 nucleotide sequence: TGTGCCAGCAGTTTACAGGGGGCGGCTGAAGCTTTCTTT.

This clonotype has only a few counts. Here the CDR3 DNA reads TGCAGTGCTCCAATTGGACAGGGGGCTTACTATGGCTACACCTTC. This gives the protein CSAPIGQGAYYGYTF. The chain is built from TRBV20-1 and TRBJ1-2, with TRBD1 matching 11 bases. V lost 5 bases and J lost 3; bases outside the gene matches: 8. This CDR3 region has 15 residues. In germline, CDR1 is DFQATT, CDR2 SNEGSKA (reference sequence).

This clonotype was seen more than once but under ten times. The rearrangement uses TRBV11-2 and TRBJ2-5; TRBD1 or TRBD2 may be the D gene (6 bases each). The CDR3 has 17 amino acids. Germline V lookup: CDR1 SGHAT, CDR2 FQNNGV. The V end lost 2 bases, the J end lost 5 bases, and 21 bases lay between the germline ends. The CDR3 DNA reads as TGTGCCAGCAGCTTATATCGGAAGTTGCGGAGGGGGGAGACCCAGTACTTC. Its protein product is CASSLYRKLRRGETQYF.

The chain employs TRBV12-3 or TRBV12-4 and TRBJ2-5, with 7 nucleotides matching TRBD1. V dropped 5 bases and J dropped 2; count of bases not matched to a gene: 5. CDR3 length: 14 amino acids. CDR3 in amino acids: CASSARGLQETQYF. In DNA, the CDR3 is TGTGCCAGCAGTGCCAGGGGGTTACAAGAGACCCAGTACTTC.

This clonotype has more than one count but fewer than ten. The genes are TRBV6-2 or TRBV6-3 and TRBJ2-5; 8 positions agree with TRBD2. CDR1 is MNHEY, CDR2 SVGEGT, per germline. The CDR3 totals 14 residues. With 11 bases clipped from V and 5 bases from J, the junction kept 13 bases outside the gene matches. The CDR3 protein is CASRPGLDGETQYF. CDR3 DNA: TGTGCCTCCCGACCGGGACTAGATGGGGAGACCCAGTACTTC.

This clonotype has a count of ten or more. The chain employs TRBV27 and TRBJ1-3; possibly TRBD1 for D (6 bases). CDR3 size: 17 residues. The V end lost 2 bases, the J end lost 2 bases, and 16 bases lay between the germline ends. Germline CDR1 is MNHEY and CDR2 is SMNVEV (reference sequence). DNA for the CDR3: TGTGCCAGCAGTTTAATGGGGCCGGGGGCTGCTGGAAACACCATATATTTT. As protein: CASSLMGPGAAGNTIYF.

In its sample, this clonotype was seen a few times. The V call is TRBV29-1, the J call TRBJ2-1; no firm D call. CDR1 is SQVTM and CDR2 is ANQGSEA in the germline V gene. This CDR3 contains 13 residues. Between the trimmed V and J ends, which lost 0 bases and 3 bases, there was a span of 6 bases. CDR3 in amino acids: CSVEDPNYNEQFF. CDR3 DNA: TGCAGCGTTGAAGACCCTAACTACAATGAGCAGTTCTTC.

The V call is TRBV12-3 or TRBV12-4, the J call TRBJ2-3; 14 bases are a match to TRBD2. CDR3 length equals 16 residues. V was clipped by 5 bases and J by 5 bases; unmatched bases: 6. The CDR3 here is CASSTGLAGARDTQYF. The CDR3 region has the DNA TGTGCCAGCAGTACGGGACTAGCGGGAGCCAGAGATACGCAGTATTTT.

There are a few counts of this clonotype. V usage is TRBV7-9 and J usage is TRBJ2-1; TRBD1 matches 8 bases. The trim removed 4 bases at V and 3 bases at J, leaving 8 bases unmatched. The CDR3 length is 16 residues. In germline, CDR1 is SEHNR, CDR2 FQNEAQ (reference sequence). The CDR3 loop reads CASSYVGTGHYNEQFF. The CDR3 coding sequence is TGTGCCAGCAGCTACGTAGGGACAGGTCACTACAATGAGCAGTTCTTC.

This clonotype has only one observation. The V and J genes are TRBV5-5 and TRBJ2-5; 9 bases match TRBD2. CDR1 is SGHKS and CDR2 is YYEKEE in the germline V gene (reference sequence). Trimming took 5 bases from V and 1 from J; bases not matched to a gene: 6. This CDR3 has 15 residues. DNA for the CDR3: TGTGCCAGCAGTCCTACTAGCGGGCTCCAAGAGACCCAGTACTTC. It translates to CASSPTSGLQETQYF.

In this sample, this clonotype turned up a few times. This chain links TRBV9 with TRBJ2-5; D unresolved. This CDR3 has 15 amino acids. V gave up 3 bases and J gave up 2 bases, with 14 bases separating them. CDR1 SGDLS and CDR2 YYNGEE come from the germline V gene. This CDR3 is CASSAPTTPQETQYF. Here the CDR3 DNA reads TGTGCCAGCAGCGCTCCAACGACACCGCAAGAGACCCAGTACTTC.

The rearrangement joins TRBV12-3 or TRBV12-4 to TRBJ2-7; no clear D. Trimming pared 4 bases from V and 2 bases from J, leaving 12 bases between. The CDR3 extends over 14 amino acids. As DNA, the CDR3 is TGTGCCAGCAGTTCTCCACAAACACCCTACGAGCAGTACTTC. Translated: CASSSPQTPYEQYF.

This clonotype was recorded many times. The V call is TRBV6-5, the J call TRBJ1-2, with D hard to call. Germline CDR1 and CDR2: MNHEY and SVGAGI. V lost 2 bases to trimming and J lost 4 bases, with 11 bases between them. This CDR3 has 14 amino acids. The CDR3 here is CASSYNPLAYGYTF. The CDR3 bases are TGTGCCAGCAGTTACAATCCCCTTGCCTATGGCTACACCTTC.

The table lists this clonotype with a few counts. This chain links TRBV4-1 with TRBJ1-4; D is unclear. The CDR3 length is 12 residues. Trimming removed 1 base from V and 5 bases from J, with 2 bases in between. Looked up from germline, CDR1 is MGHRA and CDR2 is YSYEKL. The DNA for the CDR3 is TGCGCCAGCAGCCAAGGAAATGAAAAACTGTTTTTT. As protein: CASSQGNEKLFF.

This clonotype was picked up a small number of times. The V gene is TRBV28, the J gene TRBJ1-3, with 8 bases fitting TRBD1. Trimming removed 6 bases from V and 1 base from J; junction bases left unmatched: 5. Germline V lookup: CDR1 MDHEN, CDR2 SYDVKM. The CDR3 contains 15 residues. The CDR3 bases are TGTGCCAGCAGGCCACGGACAGGGTCTGGAAACACCATATATTTT. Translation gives CASRPRTGSGNTIYF.